This T cell receptor beta chain was found in a study of shared clonotypes between healthy human individuals. With regard to this clone: What it binds is not known.

The study drew its donors from healthy HIV-negative adults without recent acute infections or vaccinations. The study's findings and limits: Only blood was sampled; tissue repertoires likely differ. Large depth notwithstanding, sorted-subset sequencing proved incomplete by rarefaction.

Germline V gene sequence: CDR1 DFQATT, CDR2 SNEGSKA (reference sequence). The V and J ends lost 7 bases and 13 bases respectively, with 8 bases between them. The CDR3 is 8 residues long. Genomic DNA of every subset was divided equally among multiple immunoSEQ plates. Assay: immunoSEQ multiplex PCR; the TCRdb copy retains only in-frame clones and omits some. This table holds over a million clones, roughly 96% found once. Sequencing was carried out using naive CD4+ T cells sorted from blood. Indicated subset: CD45RA+ positively selected. The chain has TRBV20-1 and TRBJ2-1; no firm D call. The TCR originated in a man in his thirties or forties in good health. CDR3 region: CSDNAQFF. Here the CDR3 DNA reads TGCAGTGACAACGCCCAGTTCTTC.